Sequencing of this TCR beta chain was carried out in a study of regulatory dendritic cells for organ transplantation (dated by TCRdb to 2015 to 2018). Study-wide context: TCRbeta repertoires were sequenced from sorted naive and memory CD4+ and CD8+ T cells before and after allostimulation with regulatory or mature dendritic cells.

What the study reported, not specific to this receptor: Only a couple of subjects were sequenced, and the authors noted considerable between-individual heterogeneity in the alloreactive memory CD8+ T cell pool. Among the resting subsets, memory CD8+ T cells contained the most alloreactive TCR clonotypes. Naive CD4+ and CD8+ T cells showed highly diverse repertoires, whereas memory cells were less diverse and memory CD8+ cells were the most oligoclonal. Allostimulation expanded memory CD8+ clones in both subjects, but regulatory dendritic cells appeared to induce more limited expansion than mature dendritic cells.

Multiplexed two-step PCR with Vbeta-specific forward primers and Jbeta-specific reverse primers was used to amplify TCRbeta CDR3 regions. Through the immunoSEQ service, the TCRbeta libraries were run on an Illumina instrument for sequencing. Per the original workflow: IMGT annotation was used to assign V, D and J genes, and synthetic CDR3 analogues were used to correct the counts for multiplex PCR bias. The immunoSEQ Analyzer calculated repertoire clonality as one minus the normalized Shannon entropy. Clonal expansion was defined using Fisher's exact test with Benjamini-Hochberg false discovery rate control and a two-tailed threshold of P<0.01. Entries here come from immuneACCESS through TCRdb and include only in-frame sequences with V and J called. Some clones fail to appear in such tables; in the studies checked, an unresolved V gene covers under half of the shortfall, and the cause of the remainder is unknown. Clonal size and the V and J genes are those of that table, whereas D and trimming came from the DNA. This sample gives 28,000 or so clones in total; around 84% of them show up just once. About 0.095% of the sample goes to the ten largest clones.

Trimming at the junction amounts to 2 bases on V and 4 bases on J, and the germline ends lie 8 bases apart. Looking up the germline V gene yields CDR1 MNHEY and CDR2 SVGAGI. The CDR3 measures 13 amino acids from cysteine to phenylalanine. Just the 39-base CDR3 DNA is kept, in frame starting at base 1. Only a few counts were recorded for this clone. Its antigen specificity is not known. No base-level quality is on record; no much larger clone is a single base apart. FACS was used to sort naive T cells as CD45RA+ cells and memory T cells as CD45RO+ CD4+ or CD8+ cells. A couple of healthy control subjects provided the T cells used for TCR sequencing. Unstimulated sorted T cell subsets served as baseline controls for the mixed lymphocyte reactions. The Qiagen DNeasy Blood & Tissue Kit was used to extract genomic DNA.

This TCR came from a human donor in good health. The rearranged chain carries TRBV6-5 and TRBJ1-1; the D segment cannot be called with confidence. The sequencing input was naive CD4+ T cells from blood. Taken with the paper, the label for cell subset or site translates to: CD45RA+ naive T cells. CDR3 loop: CASSYPAATEAFF. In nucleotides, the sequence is TGTGCCAGCAGTTACCCGGCGGCCACTGAAGCTTTCTTT.